This T cell receptor beta chain emerged from a study of shared clonotypes between healthy human individuals. An assay was performed, and its level was deep. The method was immunoSEQ multiplex PCR; TCRdb's version includes in-frame clones alone and lacks a portion of them. Of 950,000 to 1,300,000 clones listed, approximately 76% are singletons. In regard to this clone: The target antigen is unknown.

Broader study findings: Estimated richness was generally greater in naive than memory subsets. In contrast to clonotypes shared by all four donors, non-shared clonotypes had lower generation probabilities.

The CDR3 totals 16 residues. V was shortened by 0 bases and J by 0 bases, with 8 bases between the two germline ends. Germline assignment: CDR1 MGHRA and CDR2 YSYEKL. This clonotype originated in a man younger than 35 in good health. The sample consisted of memory CD4+ T cells sorted from blood. Subset defined: CD45RA-negative fraction. The chain is built from TRBV4-1 and TRBJ1-4; D is uncertain. The CDR3 region is CASSQDPGATNEKLFF. CDR3 bases: TGCGCCAGCAGCCAAGATCCGGGCGCAACTAATGAAAAACTGTTTTTT.